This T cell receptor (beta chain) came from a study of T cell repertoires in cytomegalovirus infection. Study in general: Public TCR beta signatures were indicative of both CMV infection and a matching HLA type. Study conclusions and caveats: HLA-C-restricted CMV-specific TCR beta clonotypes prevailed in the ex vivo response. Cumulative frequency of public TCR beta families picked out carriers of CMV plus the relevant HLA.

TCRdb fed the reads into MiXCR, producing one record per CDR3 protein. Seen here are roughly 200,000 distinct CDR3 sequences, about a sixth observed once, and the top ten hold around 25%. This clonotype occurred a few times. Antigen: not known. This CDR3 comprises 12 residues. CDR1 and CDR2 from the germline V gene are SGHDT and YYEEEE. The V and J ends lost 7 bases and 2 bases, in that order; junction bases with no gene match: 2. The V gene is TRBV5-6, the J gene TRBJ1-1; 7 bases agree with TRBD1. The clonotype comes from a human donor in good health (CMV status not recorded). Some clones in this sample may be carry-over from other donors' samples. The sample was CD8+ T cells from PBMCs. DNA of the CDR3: TGTGCCAGCGACAGGGTTAACACTGAAGCTTTCTTT. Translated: CASDRVNTEAFF.